The rows below give T cell receptor beta chains drawn from one sample of a study of cytomegalovirus exposure and HLA in healthy donors. The method was immunoSEQ multiplex PCR; TCRdb's version includes in-frame clones alone and lacks a portion of them. The data hold about 160,000 clones, with 70% to 90% observed a single time. The specimen was PBMCs. The receptor source for this set is a woman between 18 and 30 years old in good health and CMV-seronegative. Both conserved end residues are part of each CDR3. D genes are given only for firm matches. Size tells how often a clone was seen (once, few, many) or the class of an expanded clone, and some rows leave it out.

CDR3aa: CASSEAFRTGSEAFF
CDR3nt: TGTGCCAGCAGTGAAGCGTTTAGGACAGGGTCTGAAGCTTTCTTT
d_gene: TRBD1
j_gene: TRBJ1-1
v_gene: TRBV2
abundance: .

CDR3aa: CASSRGSGGNEQFF
CDR3nt: TGTGCCAGCTCACGCGGCAGCGGGGGGAATGAGCAGTTCTTC
d_gene: TRBD2
j_gene: TRBJ2-1
v_gene: TRBV18
abundance: once

CDR3aa: CASSYHRDTEAFF
CDR3nt: TGTGCCAGCTCATATCATCGGGACACTGAAGCTTTCTTT
d_gene: .
j_gene: TRBJ1-1
v_gene: TRBV18
abundance: .

CDR3aa: CASSARDRGNGYTF
CDR3nt: TGTGCCAGCAGCGCTAGGGACAGGGGAAATGGCTACACCTTC
d_gene: TRBD1
j_gene: TRBJ1-2
v_gene: TRBV7-9
abundance: .

CDR3aa: CAIRRASGRDEQYF
CDR3nt: TGTGCCATCAGAAGGGCTAGCGGGAGGGACGAGCAGTACTTC
d_gene: TRBD2
j_gene: TRBJ2-7
v_gene: TRBV10-3
abundance: .

CDR3aa: CASRQGNTGELFF
CDR3nt: TGTGCCAGCAGACAGGGGAACACCGGGGAGCTGTTTTTT
d_gene: .
j_gene: TRBJ2-2
v_gene: TRBV27
abundance: .

CDR3aa: CASSAGTGVSQPQHF
CDR3nt: TGCGCCAGCAGCGCCGGGACAGGGGTTTCTCAGCCCCAGCATTTT
d_gene: TRBD1
j_gene: TRBJ1-5
v_gene: TRBV10-1
abundance: once

CDR3aa: CASSHIGLAGSTDTQYF
CDR3nt: TGCGCCAGCAGCCATATCGGACTAGCGGGAAGCACAGATACGCAGTATTTT
d_gene: TRBD2
j_gene: TRBJ2-3
v_gene: TRBV4-1
abundance: once

CDR3aa: CASSRRGGIQETQYF
CDR3nt: TGTGCCAGCAGTAGACGGGGGGGGATACAAGAGACCCAGTACTTC
d_gene: TRBD2
j_gene: TRBJ2-5
v_gene: TRBV27
abundance: .

CDR3aa: CASSPPSGTGALHF
CDR3nt: TGTGCCAGCTCACCACCGTCAGGGACGGGAGCCCTCCACTTT
d_gene: .
j_gene: TRBJ1-6
v_gene: TRBV18
abundance: .

CDR3aa: CASSPRRESSYEQYF
CDR3nt: TGTGCCAGCTCACCACGGCGGGAGAGCTCCTACGAGCAGTACTTC
d_gene: TRBD2
j_gene: TRBJ2-7
v_gene: TRBV18
abundance: few

CDR3aa: CASSLAAAGETQYF
CDR3nt: TGTGCCAGCAGCTTAGCGGCGGCGGGGGAGACCCAGTACTTC
d_gene: .
j_gene: TRBJ2-5
v_gene: TRBV7-9
abundance: .

CDR3aa: CASSERVRAGTQYF
CDR3nt: TGTGCCAGCAGTGAAAGGGTGAGGGCGGGGACCCAGTACTTC
d_gene: .
j_gene: TRBJ2-5
v_gene: TRBV6-1
abundance: .

CDR3aa: CASSPGGTLSGEQYF
CDR3nt: TGTGCCAGCAGCCCCGGCGGGACTCTATCAGGGGAGCAGTACTTC
d_gene: .
j_gene: TRBJ2-7
v_gene: TRBV7-3
abundance: few

CDR3aa: CASSFQREYQETQYF
CDR3nt: TGCGCCAGCAGCTTTCAAAGGGAGTACCAAGAGACCCAGTACTTC
d_gene: .
j_gene: TRBJ2-5
v_gene: TRBV5-1
abundance: .

CDR3aa: CASSEAAAEKLFF
CDR3nt: TGTGCCAGCAGTGAAGCAGCCGCCGAAAAACTGTTTTTT
d_gene: .
j_gene: TRBJ1-4
v_gene: TRBV6-1
abundance: .

CDR3aa: CASSLKGTSGIRETQYF
CDR3nt: TGTGCCAGCAGCTTAAAAGGGACTAGCGGGATTCGTGAGACCCAGTACTTC
d_gene: TRBD2
j_gene: TRBJ2-5
v_gene: TRBV7-9
abundance: .

CDR3aa: CATKRVRNNEQFF
CDR3nt: TGTGCCACTAAGCGGGTACGTAACAATGAGCAGTTCTTC
d_gene: .
j_gene: TRBJ2-1
v_gene: TRBV11-2
abundance: .

CDR3aa: CASSPPQGGPYEQYF
CDR3nt: TGTGCCAGCTCACCACCGCAGGGGGGACCCTACGAGCAGTACTTC
d_gene: .
j_gene: TRBJ2-7
v_gene: TRBV18
abundance: .

CDR3aa: CSSSPGTGNQPQHF
CDR3nt: TGTTCCAGCAGCCCCGGGACAGGGAATCAGCCCCAGCATTTT
d_gene: TRBD1
j_gene: TRBJ1-5
v_gene: TRBV7-9
abundance: .

CDR3aa: CASSLDRRVGTEAFF
CDR3nt: TGTGCCAGCAGCTTGGATCGCAGGGTGGGGACTGAAGCTTTCTTT
d_gene: .
j_gene: TRBJ1-1
v_gene: TRBV5-4
abundance: .

CDR3aa: CASKGFFSLAKNIQYF
CDR3nt: TGTGCCAGCAAGGGGTTTTTTAGCCTAGCCAAAAACATTCAGTACTTC
d_gene: .
j_gene: TRBJ2-4
v_gene: TRBV6-6
abundance: .

CDR3aa: CASSYSNSNEQFF
CDR3nt: TGTGCCAGCAGTTACTCGAACAGCAATGAGCAGTTCTTC
d_gene: .
j_gene: TRBJ2-1
v_gene: TRBV6-6
abundance: .

CDR3aa: CSVAKAGDLQYF
CDR3nt: TGCAGCGTTGCAAAAGCGGGAGATCTGCAGTACTTC
d_gene: TRBD2
j_gene: TRBJ2-7
v_gene: TRBV29-1
abundance: .

CDR3aa: CASSLALAGVPEQYF
CDR3nt: TGTGCCAGCAGCTTGGCCCTAGCGGGAGTCCCCGAGCAGTACTTC
d_gene: TRBD2
j_gene: TRBJ2-7
v_gene: TRBV5-4
abundance: .

CDR3aa: CASSLYGGNTGELFF
CDR3nt: TGTGCCAGCAGTTTATACGGGGGGAACACCGGGGAGCTGTTTTTT
d_gene: .
j_gene: TRBJ2-2
v_gene: TRBV27
abundance: .

CDR3aa: CASSSYPDSNEQFF
CDR3nt: TGTGCCAGCAGTTCATATCCGGACAGTAATGAGCAGTTCTTC
d_gene: .
j_gene: TRBJ2-1
v_gene: TRBV6-5
abundance: .

CDR3aa: CAARDIDYGYTF
CDR3nt: TGTGCCGCACGGGACATAGACTATGGCTACACCTTC
d_gene: .
j_gene: TRBJ1-2
v_gene: TRBV2
abundance: .

CDR3aa: CASGQSQETQYF
CDR3nt: TGCGCCAGCGGGCAGAGCCAAGAGACCCAGTACTTC
d_gene: .
j_gene: TRBJ2-5
v_gene: TRBV5-1
abundance: once

CDR3aa: CASSQTGIRFDEQFF
CDR3nt: TGTGCCAGCAGCCAGACAGGGATACGCTTCGATGAGCAGTTCTTC
d_gene: TRBD1
j_gene: TRBJ2-1
v_gene: TRBV5-4
abundance: .

CDR3aa: CASSRGGARTEAFF
CDR3nt: TGTGCCAGCTCAAGAGGGGGGGCTCGCACTGAAGCTTTCTTT
d_gene: .
j_gene: TRBJ1-1
v_gene: TRBV28
abundance: .

CDR3aa: CASSRDSSSYNSPLHF
CDR3nt: TGTGCCAGCAGCCGGGACAGCAGCTCCTATAATTCACCCCTCCACTTT
d_gene: TRBD1
j_gene: TRBJ1-6
v_gene: TRBV7-6
abundance: .

CDR3aa: CASSRYGYTF
CDR3nt: TGTGCCAGCAGCAGATATGGCTACACCTTC
d_gene: .
j_gene: TRBJ1-2
v_gene: TRBV28
abundance: .

CDR3aa: CASRWDSGNTEAFF
CDR3nt: TGTGCCAGCAGGTGGGACAGCGGGAACACTGAAGCTTTCTTT
d_gene: TRBD1
j_gene: TRBJ1-1
v_gene: TRBV2
abundance: .

CDR3aa: CASYNTEAFF
CDR3nt: TGTGCCAGCTATAACACTGAAGCTTTCTTT
d_gene: .
j_gene: TRBJ1-1
v_gene: TRBV2
abundance: .

CDR3aa: CAISASAGGPISVRTQYF
CDR3nt: TGTGCCATCAGTGCTTCGGCGGGGGGGCCTATTTCGGTCCGTACGCAGTATTTT
d_gene: TRBD2
j_gene: TRBJ2-3
v_gene: TRBV10-3
abundance: .

CDR3aa: CASSEGTSGNPSYNEQFF
CDR3nt: TGTGCCAGCAGTGAAGGGACTAGCGGGAATCCCTCCTACAATGAGCAGTTCTTC
d_gene: TRBD2
j_gene: TRBJ2-1
v_gene: TRBV28
abundance: .

CDR3aa: CASSIGLAGTNTGELFF
CDR3nt: TGTGCCAGTAGTATTGGACTAGCGGGTACGAACACCGGGGAGCTGTTTTTT
d_gene: TRBD2
j_gene: TRBJ2-2
v_gene: TRBV19
abundance: .

CDR3aa: CASSQSREGEQYF
CDR3nt: TGTGCCAGCAGCCAGTCCCGGGAAGGCGAGCAGTACTTC
d_gene: .
j_gene: TRBJ2-7
v_gene: TRBV11-3
abundance: .

CDR3aa: CASSSLAGGRTGELFF
CDR3nt: TGCGCCAGCAGCTCTTTAGCGGGAGGGCGAACCGGGGAGCTGTTTTTT
d_gene: TRBD2
j_gene: TRBJ2-2
v_gene: TRBV5-1
abundance: .

CDR3aa: CASRNLGQGMNTEAFF
CDR3nt: TGTGCCAGTAGGAACCTCGGACAGGGCATGAACACTGAAGCTTTCTTT
d_gene: TRBD1
j_gene: TRBJ1-1
v_gene: TRBV19
abundance: .

CDR3aa: CASSPRLAGVGGQETQYF
CDR3nt: TGTGCCAGCTCACCACGGCTAGCGGGAGTAGGGGGCCAAGAGACCCAGTACTTC
d_gene: TRBD2
j_gene: TRBJ2-5
v_gene: TRBV18
abundance: .

CDR3aa: CASSLPGQGLRAKNIQYF
CDR3nt: TGCGCCAGCAGCCTCCCGGGACAGGGTTTGCGTGCCAAAAACATTCAGTACTTC
d_gene: TRBD1
j_gene: TRBJ2-4
v_gene: TRBV5-1
abundance: .

CDR3aa: CASSSDRGGSKNIQYF
CDR3nt: TGTGCCAGCAGTTCTGACAGGGGGGGATCTAAAAACATTCAGTACTTC
d_gene: TRBD1
j_gene: TRBJ2-4
v_gene: TRBV28
abundance: .

CDR3aa: CASSRTSGMSPDTQYF
CDR3nt: TGTGCCAGCAGCCGGACTAGCGGGATGTCACCAGATACGCAGTATTTT
d_gene: TRBD2
j_gene: TRBJ2-3
v_gene: TRBV7-2
abundance: .

CDR3aa: CASIQGMNTEAFF
CDR3nt: TGTGCCAGCATTCAGGGAATGAACACTGAAGCTTTCTTT
d_gene: .
j_gene: TRBJ1-1
v_gene: TRBV2
abundance: .

CDR3aa: CASSANTGTSGNTIYF
CDR3nt: TGTGCCAGCAGCGCTAATACAGGGACCTCTGGAAACACCATATATTTT
d_gene: .
j_gene: TRBJ1-3
v_gene: TRBV9
abundance: .

CDR3aa: CASSQDRTSGAYEQYF
CDR3nt: TGCGCCAGCAGCCAAGATAGGACTAGCGGCGCCTACGAGCAGTACTTC
d_gene: TRBD2
j_gene: TRBJ2-7
v_gene: TRBV4-1
abundance: .